This paragraph covers one TCR beta chain sequence. The data were obtained in a study of patients and donors after allogeneic stem cell transplantation. TCRdb reanalysed the RT-PCR reads using MiXCR and keeps one entry per CDR3 protein. The data show over 350,000 distinct CDR3 sequences, 16% seen once. CDR1 and CDR2 from the germline V gene are SGHTA and FQGNSA. The V and J ends lost 1 base and 8 bases respectively, with 15 bases between them. The CDR3 extends over 15 amino acids. The TCR originated in a human donor who was either an allogeneic HSCT recipient or a stem cell or donor lymphocyte infusion donor (not recorded which). It is not recorded whose cells these are; they may come from a transplant donor. Material: blood, either unsorted or a sorted T cell fraction (not recorded which). J is TRBJ2-1 and V is TRBV7-2; weak D call: TRBD2 (7 bases). CDR3 sequence (DNA): TGTGCCAGCAGCTTAGTGGGGGGGGCCCGCTATGAGCAGTTCTTC. It yields the protein CASSLVGGARYEQFF. The full variable domain, its missing parts supplied by reference TRBV7-2 and TRBJ2-1, is GAGVSQSPSNKVTEKGKDVELRCDPISGHTALYWYRQSLGQGLEFLIYFQGNSAPDKSGLPSDRFSAERTGGSVSTLTIQRTQQEDSAVYLCASSLVGGARYEQFFGPGTRLTVL.